These 16 T cell receptor beta chains share one sample of origin, sequenced in a study of T cells in localized non-small cell lung cancer. The protocol was immunoSEQ multiplex PCR, while the TCRdb copy is restricted to in-frame clones and leaves out a portion. The sample lists some 14,000 clones, approximately 30% occurring once. This sample comprised lung tumor tissue, obtained before any cancer treatment. The receptors derive from a female donor at least 60 years old with stage I lung adenocarcinoma.

By share, this clone counts as medium-sized (0.01 to 0.1%). The chain links TRBV9 to TRBJ2-5, with D hard to call. The CDR3 is 13 amino acids. CDR1 and CDR2 (germline): SGDLS, YYNGEE. V lost 4 bases and J 5 bases, leaving 12 bases between the germline ends. CDR3 DNA sequence: TGTGCCAGCAGCCCCACGGATCGGGAGACCCAGTACTTC. Translating gives CASSPTDRETQYF.

The CDR3 protein is CASSLGGLAGDEQFF. DNA of the CDR3: TGTGCCAGCAGCCTGGGGGGACTAGCGGGAGACGAGCAGTTCTTC. The rearrangement joins TRBV9 to TRBJ2-1, with TRBD2 matching over 14 bases. Germline loops: CDR1 SGDLS, CDR2 YYNGEE. V lost 4 bases to trimming and J lost 10 bases; unmatched junction nucleotides: 7. The CDR3 has 15 residues.

The chain combines TRBV30 with TRBJ1-1, with D uncertain. CDR1 is GTSNPN, CDR2 SVGIG, per germline (reference sequence). There are 16 residues in the CDR3. V lost 5 bases and J 2 bases, leaving 21 bases between the germline ends. In nucleotides, the CDR3 is TGTGCCTGGTTACCCAAGGCCCGTCTAACAAACACTGAAGCTTTCTTT. Its protein product is CAWLPKARLTNTEAFF.

On this clone: The limits of the CDR3 on the DNA are not certain, so only TCRdb's listed CDR3 is given. V is TRBV19 and J is TRBJ1-4. The CDR3 length equals 13 residues, ends included. CDR1 is LNHDA and CDR2 is SQIVND in the germline V gene (reference sequence). The CDR3: CASSSGPAEKLFF.

The genes are TRBV19 and TRBJ1-2; a possible D gene is TRBD1 (6 bases). The CDR3 sequence is 13 residues long. V was cut by 3 bases and J by 4 bases, with 9 bases left in between. The V gene's germline CDR1 is LNHDA and CDR2 SQIVND (reference sequence). The CDR3 region has the DNA TGTGCCAGTAGTATCGAAGGGGGCTATGGCTACACCTTC. Residues: CASSIEGGYGYTF.

This clone has more than one count but fewer than ten. The rearrangement uses TRBV11-3 and TRBJ1-5, with D unclear. The CDR3 totals 15 residues. Germline CDR1 reads SGHNT; CDR2 reads YENEEA. Deletions cut 1 base from V and 6 bases from J, with 13 bases between. CDR3 sequence (DNA): TGTGCCAGCAGCTTAGGGGTAGCTTTAGGTCAGCCCCAGCATTTT. Translating it yields CASSLGVALGQPQHF. The whole variable domain, filled in from reference TRBV11-3 and TRBJ1-5, reads EAGVVQSPRYKIIEKKQPVAFWCNPISGHNTLYWYLQNLGQGPELLIRYENEEAVDDSQLPKDRFSAERLKGVDSTLKIQPAELGDSAVYLCASSLGVALGQPQHFGDGTRLSIL.

This clone was counted at least ten times. The rearrangement uses TRBV11-3 and TRBJ1-1; D unresolved. The germline V gene encodes CDR1 SGHNT and CDR2 YENEEA. The CDR3 has 15 residues. V shed 5 bases and J shed 5 bases, with 18 bases lying between them. CDR3 coding DNA: TGTGCCAGCAGCCCCCTGGCCGGGTGGCGGACTGAAGCTTTCTTT. Translating it yields CASSPLAGWRTEAFF.

This clone was counted ten times or more. V usage is TRBV11-3 and J usage is TRBJ1-1; D perhaps matches TRBD1 (5 bases). The V gene lost 3 bases and the J gene lost 0 bases, with 11 bases spanning the gap. This CDR3 is built from 15 residues. Germline CDR1 SGHNT, CDR2 YENEEA. The CDR3 coding sequence is TGTGCCAGCAGCTTCAGCAGGGTGCTGAACACTGAAGCTTTCTTT. It specifies CASSFSRVLNTEAFF. The full variable domain, its missing parts supplied by reference TRBV11-3 and TRBJ1-1, is EAGVVQSPRYKIIEKKQPVAFWCNPISGHNTLYWYLQNLGQGPELLIRYENEEAVDDSQLPKDRFSAERLKGVDSTLKIQPAELGDSAVYLCASSFSRVLNTEAFFGQGTRLTVV.

J is TRBJ1-4 and V is TRBV15, with 7 bases fitting TRBD1. This CDR3 is built from 17 residues. With 5 bases clipped from V and 3 bases from J, the junction kept 12 bases outside the gene matches. CDR1 is LNHNV, CDR2 YYDKDF, per germline (reference sequence). The CDR3 loop is CATSGNQGGQPNEKLFF. The CDR3 DNA sequence: TGTGCCACCAGCGGTAACCAAGGGGGACAGCCTAATGAAAAACTGTTTTTT.

The table lists this clone with a few counts. The chain links TRBV6-8 to TRBJ2-1; 7 nucleotides agree with TRBD1. Trimming took 6 bases from V and 4 from J; bases not matched to a gene: 6. Looked up from germline, CDR1 is MNHGY and CDR2 is SAAAGT. The CDR3 contains 14 residues. CDR3 bases: TGTGCCAGCAGCCCCGACAGGGTATACAATGAGCAGTTCTTC. Translation gives CASSPDRVYNEQFF.

The V call is TRBV19, the J call TRBJ1-3; no firm D call. The ends were cut back, 5 bases at V and 0 bases at J, with 14 bases in the middle. This CDR3 contains 16 residues. The germline CDR1 and CDR2 sequences are LNHDA and SQIVND (reference sequence). CDR3 region: CASSFLGGISGNTIYF. As DNA, the CDR3 is TGTGCCAGTAGTTTTCTCGGCGGAATCTCTGGAAACACCATATATTTT.

A few counts support this clone. J is TRBJ1-1 and V is TRBV18, with a tentative D call TRBD1 (5 bases). V was trimmed by 6 bases and J by 1 base, leaving 9 bases between them. The CDR3 runs to 13 residues. Germline V lookup: CDR1 KGHSH, CDR2 LQKENI. Here the CDR3 reads CASSGQGNTEAFF. The CDR3 DNA is TGTGCCAGCTCCGGACAAGGGAACACTGAAGCTTTCTTT.

This chain links TRBV28 with TRBJ2-7, with D possibly TRBD1 on 6 matching bases. V dropped 6 bases and J dropped 1 base, with 22 bases sitting between them. Germline assignment: CDR1 MDHEN and CDR2 SYDVKM. The CDR3 extends over 17 amino acids. The CDR3 spells CASRPTPRGSQSYEQYF. The DNA for the CDR3 is TGTGCCAGCAGACCCACACCGAGGGGGTCACAGTCCTACGAGCAGTACTTC.

V and J are TRBV30 and TRBJ1-3, with TRBD1 matching 7 bases. In germline, CDR1 is GTSNPN, CDR2 SVGIG (reference sequence). Trimming at V came to 3 bases and at J to 5 bases, leaving 10 bases not matched to a gene. The CDR3 runs 15 residues. The CDR3 protein is CAWSSEGGNRNTIYF. As DNA, the CDR3 is TGTGCCTGGAGCAGCGAAGGGGGCAATAGAAACACCATATATTTT.

The chain employs TRBV19 and TRBJ2-5; 12 bases match TRBD1. J was trimmed by 4 bases and V by 1 base; bases with no gene match: 13. CDR3 length: 19 amino acids. Germline values: CDR1 LNHDA, CDR2 SQIVND (reference sequence). The chain's CDR3 is CASSIAHPGQGAPRETQYF. CDR3 nucleotide sequence: TGTGCCAGTAGTATAGCTCACCCGGGACAGGGGGCTCCCCGAGAGACCCAGTACTTC.

The J gene is TRBJ2-7, the V gene TRBV6-8; D perhaps matches TRBD1 (5 bases). The CDR3 is 19 amino acids. Trimming took off 5 bases at V and 0 bases at J, with 26 bases between the two ends. The germline gives CDR1 MNHGY, CDR2 SAAAGT. The CDR3 DNA reads as TGTGCCAGCAGTGACAGTCCACCCTCCTTCGCTCTAAGCTCCTACGAGCAGTACTTC. It translates to CASSDSPPSFALSSYEQYF.